The source of this TCR beta chain is a study of blood T cell repertoires in COVID-19. Across the study: T cells, B-cell-depleted T cells, or PBMCs provided the cDNA or gDNA that served as material.

There are 14 residues in the CDR3. CDR1 is GTSNPN and CDR2 is SVGIG in the germline V gene (reference sequence). V lost 5 bases, J lost 4 bases, and 6 bases stayed unmatched. Some clones are missing from TCRdb's copy, which holds only in-frame ones; the method was immunoSEQ multiplex PCR. Of under 45,000 clones in the sample, 75% to 90% were seen once. Source material: peripheral blood. This TCR was recovered from a man in his fifties or sixties with active or convalescent COVID-19. The gene calls are TRBV30 and TRBJ2-1, with TRBD1 identical over 9 bases. CDR3 DNA: TGTGCCTGGGCCCGGGACAGGGTATACAATGAGCAGTTCTTC. Protein sequence: CAWARDRVYNEQFF.